This TCR beta chain stems from a study of blood T cells in healthy people across ages. It was with a sample-barcoded 5' primer and a J-beta primer mix that a second PCR of roughly 7 to 11 cycles was run. TCRdb ran MiXCR on the 5' RACE reads and lists one entry per CDR3 protein. The table records some 640,000 distinct CDR3 sequences, 45% to 50% of them present only once. CDR1 is LGHNA and CDR2 is YNFKEQ in the germline V gene. The CDR3 has 14 residues. V was clipped by 1 base and J by 9 bases, with 10 bases between them. This clonotype has only a few counts. The chain employs TRBV4-2 and TRBJ1-6; D call uncertain. The sequence was obtained from a woman aged 55-70 years in good health. The sequenced material came from blood. CDR3 in amino acids: CASSQGGIGSPLHF. The CDR3 DNA reads as TGTGCCAGCAGCCAAGGAGGGATAGGTTCACCCCTCCACTTT.